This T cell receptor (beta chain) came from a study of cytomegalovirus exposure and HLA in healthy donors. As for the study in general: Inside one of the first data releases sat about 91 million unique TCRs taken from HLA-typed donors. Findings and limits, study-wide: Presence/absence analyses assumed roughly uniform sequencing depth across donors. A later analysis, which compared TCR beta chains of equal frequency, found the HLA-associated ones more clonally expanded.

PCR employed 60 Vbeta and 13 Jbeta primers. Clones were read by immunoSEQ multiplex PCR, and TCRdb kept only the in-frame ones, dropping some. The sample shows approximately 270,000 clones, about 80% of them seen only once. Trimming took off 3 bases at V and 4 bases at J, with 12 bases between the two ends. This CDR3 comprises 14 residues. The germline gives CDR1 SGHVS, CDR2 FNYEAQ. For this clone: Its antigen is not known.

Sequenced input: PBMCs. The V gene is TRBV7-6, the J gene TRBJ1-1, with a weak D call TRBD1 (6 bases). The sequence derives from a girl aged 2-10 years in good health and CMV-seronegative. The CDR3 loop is CASSLSDRPTEAFF. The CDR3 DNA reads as TGTGCCAGCAGCTTGTCCGACAGGCCCACTGAAGCTTTCTTT.